The source of this T cell receptor beta chain is a study of beta chain features in type 1 diabetes. Every isolated RNA sample was fully reverse transcribed, so sequencing captured expressed TCRB transcripts. Data came from immunoSEQ multiplex PCR; TCRdb stores just in-frame clones and leaves some out. This sample yields a few hundred thousand clones, of which roughly 9.8% are seen a single time; about 0.63% belongs to the top ten. Cells sorted by CD45RO/CCR7/CD25/CD127/CD95/CD27 comprised CD4+ naive, central memory, regulatory and stem cell-like memory cells. A few counts support this clone. The antigen is not known. The germline gives CDR1 SGHRS, CDR2 YFSETQ. The CDR3 sequence is 16 residues long. Trimming stripped 0 bases from V and 4 bases from J, with 14 bases between. General study findings and limits: Shortening of TCRB CDR3s, moderate but significant, appeared in all four CD4+ subsets of Type 1 diabetes patients. VDJ junctions sequenced from type 1 diabetes patients showed fewer insertions and more deletions.

This receptor was obtained from a man aged 30 to 45 with type 1 diabetes. The chain couples TRBV5-1 to TRBJ2-1; maybe TRBD2 (6 bases). The sample taken for sequencing was central memory CD4+ T cells from blood. This chain's CDR3 is CASSLGMGGSYNEQFF. CDR3 DNA sequence: TGCGCCAGCAGCTTGGGGATGGGAGGATCATACAATGAGCAGTTCTTC.